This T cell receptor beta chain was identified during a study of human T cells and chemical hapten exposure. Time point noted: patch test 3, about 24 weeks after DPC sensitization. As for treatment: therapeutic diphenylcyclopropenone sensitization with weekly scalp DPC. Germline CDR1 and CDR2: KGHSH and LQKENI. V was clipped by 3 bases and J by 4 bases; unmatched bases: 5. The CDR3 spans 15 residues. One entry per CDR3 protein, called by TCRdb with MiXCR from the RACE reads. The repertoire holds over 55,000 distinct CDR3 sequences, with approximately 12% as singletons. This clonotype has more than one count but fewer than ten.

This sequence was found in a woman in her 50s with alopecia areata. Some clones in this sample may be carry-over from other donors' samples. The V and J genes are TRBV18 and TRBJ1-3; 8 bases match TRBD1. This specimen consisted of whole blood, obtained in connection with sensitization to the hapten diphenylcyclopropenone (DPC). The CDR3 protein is CASSPTGVTGNTIYF. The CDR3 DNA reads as TGTGCCAGCTCACCGACAGGGGTAACCGGAAACACCATATATTTT.